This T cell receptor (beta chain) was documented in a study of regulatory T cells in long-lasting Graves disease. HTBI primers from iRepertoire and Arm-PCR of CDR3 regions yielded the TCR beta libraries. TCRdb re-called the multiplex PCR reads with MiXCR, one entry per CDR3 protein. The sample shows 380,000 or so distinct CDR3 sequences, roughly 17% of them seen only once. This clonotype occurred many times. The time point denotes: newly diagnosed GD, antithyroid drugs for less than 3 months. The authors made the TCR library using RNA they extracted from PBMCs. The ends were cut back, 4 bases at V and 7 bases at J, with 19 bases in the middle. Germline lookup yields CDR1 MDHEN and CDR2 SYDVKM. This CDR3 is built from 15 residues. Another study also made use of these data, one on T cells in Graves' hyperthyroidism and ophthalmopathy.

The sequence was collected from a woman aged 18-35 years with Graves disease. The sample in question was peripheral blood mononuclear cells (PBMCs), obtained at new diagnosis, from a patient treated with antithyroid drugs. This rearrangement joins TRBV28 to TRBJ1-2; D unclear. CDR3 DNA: TGTGCCAGCAGTTCCCAGCGGGCCCCCGCAAGTGGCTACACCTTC. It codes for CASSSQRAPASGYTF.